The T cell receptor (beta chain) described here comes from a study of technical replicates of blood from a few donors. CDR3 size: 14 residues. Germline lookup yields CDR1 SGHRS and CDR2 YFSETQ. V was clipped by 0 bases and J by 5 bases; unmatched bases: 3. Sequencing used immunoSEQ multiplex PCR; TCRdb keeps in-frame clones, though not all of them. The sample has roughly 79,000 clones; 90% to 95% are singletons. The clonotype originates from a human donor in good health. Some clones in this sample may be carry-over from other donors' samples. This rearrangement joins TRBV5-1 to TRBJ1-2, with 8 positions matching TRBD1. Sequencing was carried out using T cells isolated from PBMCs. DNA of the CDR3: TGCGCCAGCAGCTTGGGACAGGGGAGGTATGGCTACACCTTC. Translated: CASSLGQGRYGYTF.